This T cell receptor (beta chain) was obtained from a study of lymphopenia after photon versus proton radiotherapy. Sequencing was performed with immunoSEQ multiplex PCR; in TCRdb, only in-frame clones are kept and a portion is missing. The sample lists over 50,000 clones, 70% to 90% occurring once. Trimming at V came to 4 bases and at J to 7 bases, leaving 7 bases not matched to a gene. Germline V CDR1 and CDR2: MNHNS, SASEGT. This CDR3 has 15 amino acids. The receptor comes from a man aged 40-49 years with gastric cancer. The sample consisted of peripheral blood, taken from a patient treated with photon-based radiotherapy. The chain joins TRBV6-1 to TRBJ1-4; 9 nucleotides line up with TRBD1. CDR3 nucleotides: TGTGCCAGCAGTGGCCTACAGGGGGCTAGTGAAAAACTGTTTTTT. Translation: CASSGLQGASEKLFF.